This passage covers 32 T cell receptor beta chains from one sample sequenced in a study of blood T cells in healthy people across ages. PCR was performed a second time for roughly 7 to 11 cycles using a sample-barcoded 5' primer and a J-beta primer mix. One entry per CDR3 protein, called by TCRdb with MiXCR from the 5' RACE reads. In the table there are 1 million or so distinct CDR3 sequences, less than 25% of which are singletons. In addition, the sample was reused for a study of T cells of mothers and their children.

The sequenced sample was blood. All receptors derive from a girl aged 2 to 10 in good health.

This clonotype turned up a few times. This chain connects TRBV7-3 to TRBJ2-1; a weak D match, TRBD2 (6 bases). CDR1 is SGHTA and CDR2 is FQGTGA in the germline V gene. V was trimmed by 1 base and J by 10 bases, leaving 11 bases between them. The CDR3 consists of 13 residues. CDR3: CASSLNVAGEQFF. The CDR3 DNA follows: TGTGCCAGCAGCTTAAATGTGGCGGGGGAGCAGTTCTTC.

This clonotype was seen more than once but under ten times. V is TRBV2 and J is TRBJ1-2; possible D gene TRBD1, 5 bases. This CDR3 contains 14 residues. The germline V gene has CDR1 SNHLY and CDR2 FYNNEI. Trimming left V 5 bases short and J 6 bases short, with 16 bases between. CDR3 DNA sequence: TGTGCCAGCAGTTCCCTGTCCGGGGGGGATGGCTACACCTTC. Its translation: CASSSLSGGDGYTF. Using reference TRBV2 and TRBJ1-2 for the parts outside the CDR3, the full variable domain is EPEVTQTPSHQVTQMGQEVILRCVPISNHLYFYWYRQILGQKVEFLVSFYNNEISEKSEIFDDQFSVERPDGSNFTLKIRSTKLEDSAMYFCASSSLSGGDGYTFGSGTRLTVV.

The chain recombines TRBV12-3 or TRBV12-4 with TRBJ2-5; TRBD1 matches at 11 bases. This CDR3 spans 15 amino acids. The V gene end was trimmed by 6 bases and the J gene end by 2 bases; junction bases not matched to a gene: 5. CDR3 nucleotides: TGTGCCAGCAGAAGGACAGGGGGCCTACAAGAGACCCAGTACTTC. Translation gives CASRRTGGLQETQYF.

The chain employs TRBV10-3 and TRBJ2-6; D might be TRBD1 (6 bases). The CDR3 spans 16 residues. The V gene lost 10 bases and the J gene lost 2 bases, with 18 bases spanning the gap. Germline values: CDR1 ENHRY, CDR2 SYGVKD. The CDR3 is CATRGTRWTGANVLTF. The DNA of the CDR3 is TGTGCCACAAGAGGGACAAGATGGACTGGGGCCAACGTCCTGACTTTC.

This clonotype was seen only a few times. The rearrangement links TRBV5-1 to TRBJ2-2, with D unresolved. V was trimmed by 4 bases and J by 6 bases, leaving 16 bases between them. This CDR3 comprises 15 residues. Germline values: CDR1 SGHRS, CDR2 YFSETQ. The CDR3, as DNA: TGCGCCAGCAGCAGAAACCAGGTAGCCGCCGGGGAGCTGTTTTTT. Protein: CASSRNQVAAGELFF.

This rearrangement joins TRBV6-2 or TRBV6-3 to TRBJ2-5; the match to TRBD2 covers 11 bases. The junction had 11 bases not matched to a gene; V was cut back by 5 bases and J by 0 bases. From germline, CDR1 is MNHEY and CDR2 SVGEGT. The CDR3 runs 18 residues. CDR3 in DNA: TGTGCCAGCAGTCCGGGACTAGCGGTCGTTATGTACCAAGAGACCCAGTACTTC. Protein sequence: CASSPGLAVVMYQETQYF.

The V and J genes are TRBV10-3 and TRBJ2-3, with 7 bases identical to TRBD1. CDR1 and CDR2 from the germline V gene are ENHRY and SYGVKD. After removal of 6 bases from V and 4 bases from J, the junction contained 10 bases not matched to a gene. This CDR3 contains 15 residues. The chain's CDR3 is CAIRAATGWSDTQYF. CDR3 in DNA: TGTGCCATCAGGGCCGCGACAGGGTGGTCAGATACGCAGTATTTT.

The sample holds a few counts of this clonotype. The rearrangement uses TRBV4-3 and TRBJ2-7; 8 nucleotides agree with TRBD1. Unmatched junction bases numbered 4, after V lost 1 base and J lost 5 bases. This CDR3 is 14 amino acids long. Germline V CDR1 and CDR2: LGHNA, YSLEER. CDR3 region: CASSQGDRRNEQYF. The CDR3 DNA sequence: TGCGCCAGCAGCCAAGGGGACAGGAGGAACGAGCAGTACTTC.

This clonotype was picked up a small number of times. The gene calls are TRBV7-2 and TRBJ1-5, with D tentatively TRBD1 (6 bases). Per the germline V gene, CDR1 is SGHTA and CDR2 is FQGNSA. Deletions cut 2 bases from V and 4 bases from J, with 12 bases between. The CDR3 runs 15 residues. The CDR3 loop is CASSLTPGVNQPQHF. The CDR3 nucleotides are TGTGCCAGCAGCTTAACTCCAGGGGTTAATCAGCCCCAGCATTTT.

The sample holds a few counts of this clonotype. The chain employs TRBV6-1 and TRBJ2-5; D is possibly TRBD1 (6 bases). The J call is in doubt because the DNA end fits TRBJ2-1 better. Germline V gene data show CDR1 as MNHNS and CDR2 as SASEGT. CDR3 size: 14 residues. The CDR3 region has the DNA TGTGCCAGCAGTGATCTAAACAGGGTCGATGAGCAGTTCTTC. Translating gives CASSDLNRVDEQFF.

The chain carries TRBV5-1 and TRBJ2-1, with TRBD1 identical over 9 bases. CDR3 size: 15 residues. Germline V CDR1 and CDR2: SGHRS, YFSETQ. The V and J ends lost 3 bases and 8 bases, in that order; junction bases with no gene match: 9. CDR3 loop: CASSWRGQGRDEQFF. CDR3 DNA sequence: TGCGCCAGCAGCTGGAGGGGACAGGGACGCGATGAGCAGTTCTTC.

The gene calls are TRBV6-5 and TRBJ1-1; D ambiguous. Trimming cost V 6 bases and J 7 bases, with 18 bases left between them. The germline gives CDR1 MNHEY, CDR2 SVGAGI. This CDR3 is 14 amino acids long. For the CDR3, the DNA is TGTGCCAGCAGCTGGCGGCATAGTGGAGATGAAGCTTTCTTT. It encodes CASSWRHSGDEAFF.

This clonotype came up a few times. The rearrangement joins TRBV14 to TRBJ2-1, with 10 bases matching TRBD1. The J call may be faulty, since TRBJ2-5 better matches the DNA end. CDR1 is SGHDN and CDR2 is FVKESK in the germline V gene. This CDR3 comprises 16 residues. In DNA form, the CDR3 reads TGTGCCAGCAGCCCAGACAGGGGGCGCTTCCGGGAGACCCAGTACTTC. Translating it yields CASSPDRGRFRETQYF.

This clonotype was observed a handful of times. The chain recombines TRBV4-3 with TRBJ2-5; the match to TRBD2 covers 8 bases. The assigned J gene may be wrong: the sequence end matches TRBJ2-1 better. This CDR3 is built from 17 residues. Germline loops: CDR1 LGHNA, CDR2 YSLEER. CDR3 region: CASSQDLDSGGYNEQFF. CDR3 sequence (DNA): TGCGCCAGCAGCCAAGATCTCGACAGCGGGGGATACAATGAGCAGTTCTTC.

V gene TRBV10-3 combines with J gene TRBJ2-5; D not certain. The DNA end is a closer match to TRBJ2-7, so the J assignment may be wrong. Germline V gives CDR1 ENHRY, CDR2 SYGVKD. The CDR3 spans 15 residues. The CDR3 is CAISEPRGDSYEQYF. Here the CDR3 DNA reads TGTGCCATCAGTGAGCCTAGAGGCGACTCCTACGAGCAGTACTTC.

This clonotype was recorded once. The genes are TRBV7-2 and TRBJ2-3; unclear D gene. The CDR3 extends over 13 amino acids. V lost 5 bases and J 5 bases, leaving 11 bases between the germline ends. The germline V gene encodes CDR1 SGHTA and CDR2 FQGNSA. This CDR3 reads CASSAPIEDTQYF. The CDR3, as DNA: TGTGCCAGCAGCGCACCTATCGAAGATACGCAGTATTTT.

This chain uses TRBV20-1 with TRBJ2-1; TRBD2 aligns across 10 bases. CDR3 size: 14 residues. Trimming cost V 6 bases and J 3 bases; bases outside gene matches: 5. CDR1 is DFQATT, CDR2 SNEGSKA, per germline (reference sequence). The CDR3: CSASGGAIYNEQFF. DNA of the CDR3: TGCAGTGCGAGCGGGGGGGCCATCTACAATGAGCAGTTCTTC.

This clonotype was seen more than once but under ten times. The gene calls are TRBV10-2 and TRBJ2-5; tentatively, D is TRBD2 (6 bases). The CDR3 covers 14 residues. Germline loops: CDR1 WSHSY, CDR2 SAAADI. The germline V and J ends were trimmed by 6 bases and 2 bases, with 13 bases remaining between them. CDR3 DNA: TGCGCCAGCAGAAAGCAGGAGGGGCAAGAGACCCAGTACTTC. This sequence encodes CASRKQEGQETQYF.

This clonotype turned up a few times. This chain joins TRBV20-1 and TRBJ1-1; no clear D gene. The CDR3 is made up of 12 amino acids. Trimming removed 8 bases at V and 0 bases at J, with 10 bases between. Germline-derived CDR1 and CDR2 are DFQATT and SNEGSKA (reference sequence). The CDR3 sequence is CSLEGMNTEAFF. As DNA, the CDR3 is TGCAGTTTAGAGGGCATGAACACTGAAGCTTTCTTT.

This chain's CDR3 is CASSFPEDGELFF. DNA of the CDR3: TGTGCCAGCAGCTTCCCCGAGGACGGGGAGCTGTTTTTT. The chain carries TRBV7-8 and TRBJ2-2, with D unclear. There are 13 residues in the CDR3. The germline V and J ends were trimmed by 3 bases and 7 bases, with 9 bases remaining between them. Germline V gene sequence: CDR1 SGHVS, CDR2 FQNEAQ.

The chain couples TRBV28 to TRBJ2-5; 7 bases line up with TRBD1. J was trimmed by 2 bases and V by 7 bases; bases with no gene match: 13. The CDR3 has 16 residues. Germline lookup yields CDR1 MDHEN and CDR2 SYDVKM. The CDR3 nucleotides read TGTGCCAGCACCAAGATGGGGCCGGGACAGCAAGAGACCCAGTACTTC. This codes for CASTKMGPGQQETQYF.

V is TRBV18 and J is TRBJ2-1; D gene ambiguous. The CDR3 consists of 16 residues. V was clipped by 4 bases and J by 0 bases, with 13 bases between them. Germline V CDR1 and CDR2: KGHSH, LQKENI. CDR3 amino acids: CASSQTGPSSYNEQFF. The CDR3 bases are TGTGCCAGCTCACAGACCGGGCCCAGCTCCTACAATGAGCAGTTCTTC.

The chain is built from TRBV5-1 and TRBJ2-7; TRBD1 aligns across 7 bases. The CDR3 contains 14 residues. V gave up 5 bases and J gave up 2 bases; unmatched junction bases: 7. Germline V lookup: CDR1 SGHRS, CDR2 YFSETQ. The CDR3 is CASSTGTATYEQYF. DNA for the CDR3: TGCGCCAGCAGTACAGGGACAGCCACCTACGAGCAGTACTTC.

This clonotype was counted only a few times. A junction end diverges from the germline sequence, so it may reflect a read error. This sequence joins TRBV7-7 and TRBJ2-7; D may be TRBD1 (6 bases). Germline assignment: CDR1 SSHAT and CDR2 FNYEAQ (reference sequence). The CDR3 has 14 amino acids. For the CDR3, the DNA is TGTGCTAGCAGCTTAGCCAGGGGAGCCTACGAGCAGTACTTC. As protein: CASSLARGAYEQYF.

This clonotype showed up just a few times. As DNA, the CDR3 is TGCGCCAGCAGCGCGAGACTAGCGGGAGAAGAGACCCAGTACTTC. Protein sequence: CASSARLAGEETQYF. The genes are TRBV5-1 and TRBJ2-5, with TRBD2 matching over 12 bases. Germline assignment: CDR1 SGHRS and CDR2 YFSETQ. The V segment lost 4 bases and the J segment 3 bases; nucleotides outside the gene matches: 4. The CDR3 has 15 residues.

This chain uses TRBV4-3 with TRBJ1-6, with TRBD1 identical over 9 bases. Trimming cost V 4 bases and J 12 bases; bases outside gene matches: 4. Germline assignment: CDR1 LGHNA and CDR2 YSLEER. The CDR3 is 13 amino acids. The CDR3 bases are TGCGCCAGCAGCCTGGGGACAGGGCGACCCCTCCACTTT. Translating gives CASSLGTGRPLHF.

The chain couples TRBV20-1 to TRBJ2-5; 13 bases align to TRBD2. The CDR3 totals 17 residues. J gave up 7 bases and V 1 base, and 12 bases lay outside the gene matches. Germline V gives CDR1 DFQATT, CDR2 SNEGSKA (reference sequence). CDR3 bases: TGCAGTGCTAGAGTCGCTGTGACTAGCGGGGGGCGTGGGACCCAGTACTTC. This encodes CSARVAVTSGGRGTQYF.

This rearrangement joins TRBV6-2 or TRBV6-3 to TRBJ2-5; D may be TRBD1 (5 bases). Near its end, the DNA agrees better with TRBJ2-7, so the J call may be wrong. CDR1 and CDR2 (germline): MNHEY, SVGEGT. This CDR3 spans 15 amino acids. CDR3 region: CASSYFGQVTYEQYF. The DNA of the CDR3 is TGTGCCAGCAGTTACTTTGGACAAGTGACCTACGAGCAGTACTTC.

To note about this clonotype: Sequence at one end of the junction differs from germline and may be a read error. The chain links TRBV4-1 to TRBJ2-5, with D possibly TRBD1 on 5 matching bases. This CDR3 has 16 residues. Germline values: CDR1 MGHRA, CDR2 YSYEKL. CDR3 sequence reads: CASSQLRADSQQTQYF. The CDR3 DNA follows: TGCGCCAGCAGCCAACTAAGGGCTGACAGTCAGCAGACCCAATACTTC.

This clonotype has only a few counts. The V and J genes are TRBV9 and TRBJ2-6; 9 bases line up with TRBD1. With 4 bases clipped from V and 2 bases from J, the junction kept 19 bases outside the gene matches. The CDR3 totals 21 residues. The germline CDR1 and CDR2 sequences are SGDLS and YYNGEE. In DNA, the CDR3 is TGTGCCAGCAGCCCCCGTCTCTTGGACAGGGGAATAGTGACTGGGGCCAACGTCCTGACTTTC. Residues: CASSPRLLDRGIVTGANVLTF.

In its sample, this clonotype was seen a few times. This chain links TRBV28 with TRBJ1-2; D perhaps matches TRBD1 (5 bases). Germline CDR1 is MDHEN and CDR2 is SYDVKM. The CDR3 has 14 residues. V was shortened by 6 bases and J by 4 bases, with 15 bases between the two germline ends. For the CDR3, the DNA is TGTGCCAGCAGGCCTAGTACGGGGGGCTATGGCTACACCTTC. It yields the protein CASRPSTGGYGYTF.

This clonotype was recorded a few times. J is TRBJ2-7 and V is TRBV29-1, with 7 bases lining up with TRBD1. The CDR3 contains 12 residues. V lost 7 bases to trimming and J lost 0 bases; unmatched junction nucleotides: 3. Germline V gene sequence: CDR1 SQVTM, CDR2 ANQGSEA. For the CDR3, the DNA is TGCAGCGCCGGGGACAGCTCCTACGAGCAGTACTTC. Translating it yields CSAGDSSYEQYF.